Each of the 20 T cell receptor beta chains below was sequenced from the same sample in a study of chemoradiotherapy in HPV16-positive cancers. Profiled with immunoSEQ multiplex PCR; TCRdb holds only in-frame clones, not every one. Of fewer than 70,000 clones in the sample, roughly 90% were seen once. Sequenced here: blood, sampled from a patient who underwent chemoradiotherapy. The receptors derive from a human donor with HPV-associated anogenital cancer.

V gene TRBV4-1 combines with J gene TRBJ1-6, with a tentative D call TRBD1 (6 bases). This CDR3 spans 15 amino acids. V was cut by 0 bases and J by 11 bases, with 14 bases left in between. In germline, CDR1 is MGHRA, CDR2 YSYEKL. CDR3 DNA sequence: TGCGCCAGCAGCCAAGACACGGGGGGCAGGGCACCCCTCCACTTT. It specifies CASSQDTGGRAPLHF.

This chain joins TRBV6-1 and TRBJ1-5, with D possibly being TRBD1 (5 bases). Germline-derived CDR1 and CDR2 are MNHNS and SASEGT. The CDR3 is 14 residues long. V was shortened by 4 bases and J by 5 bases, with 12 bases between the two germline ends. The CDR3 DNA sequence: TGTGCCAGCAGTGTTGGAGGGGTAGATCAGCCCCAGCATTTT. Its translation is CASSVGGVDQPQHF.

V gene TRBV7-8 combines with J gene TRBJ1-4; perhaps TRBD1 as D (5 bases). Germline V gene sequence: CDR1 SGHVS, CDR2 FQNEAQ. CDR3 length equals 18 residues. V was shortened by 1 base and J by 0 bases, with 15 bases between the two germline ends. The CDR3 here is CASSLGVTSRATNEKLFF. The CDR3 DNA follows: TGTGCCAGCAGCTTAGGGGTGACCTCCAGGGCAACTAATGAAAAACTGTTTTTT.

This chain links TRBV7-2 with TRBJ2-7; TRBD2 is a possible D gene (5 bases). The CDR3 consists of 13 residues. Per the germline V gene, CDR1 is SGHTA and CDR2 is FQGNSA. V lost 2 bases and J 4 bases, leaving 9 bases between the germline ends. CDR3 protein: CASSLNRGYEQYF. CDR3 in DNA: TGTGCCAGCAGCTTAAATCGGGGTTACGAGCAGTACTTC.

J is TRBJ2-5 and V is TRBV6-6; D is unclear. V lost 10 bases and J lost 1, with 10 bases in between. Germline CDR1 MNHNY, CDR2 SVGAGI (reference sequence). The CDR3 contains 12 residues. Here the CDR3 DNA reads TGTGCCACTAGGGATAGCCAAGAGACCCAGTACTTC. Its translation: CATRDSQETQYF.

In DNA, the CDR3 is TGTGCCTGGAGTACGGGACAGGGAGACCTAAGGGGCTACACCTTC. Translated: CAWSTGQGDLRGYTF. V gene TRBV30 combines with J gene TRBJ1-2; 9 bases line up with TRBD1. V was clipped by 2 bases and J by 8 bases; unmatched bases: 12. Germline V CDR1 and CDR2: GTSNPN, SVGIG (reference sequence). The CDR3 is 15 residues long.

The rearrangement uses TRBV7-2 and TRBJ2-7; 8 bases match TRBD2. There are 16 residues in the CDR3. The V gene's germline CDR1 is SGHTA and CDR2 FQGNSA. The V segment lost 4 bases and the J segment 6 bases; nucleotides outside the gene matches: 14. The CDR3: CASSWMDSGVRGEQYF. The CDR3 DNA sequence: TGTGCCAGCAGCTGGATGGATAGCGGGGTAAGGGGCGAGCAGTACTTC.

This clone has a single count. CDR3 region: CASSAGDLKNFAVTDTQYF. The CDR3 nucleotides are TGTGCCAGCAGCGCAGGGGACCTAAAGAATTTCGCGGTCACAGATACGCAGTATTTT. The genes are TRBV9 and TRBJ2-3, with TRBD1 as a possible D gene (6 bases). Germline V CDR1 and CDR2: SGDLS, YYNGEE. Trimming removed 3 bases at V and 2 bases at J, with 25 bases between. The CDR3 sequence is 19 residues long. Using reference TRBV9 and TRBJ2-3 for the parts outside the CDR3, the full variable domain is DSGVTQTPKHLITATGQRVTLRCSPRSGDLSVYWYQQSLDQGLQFLIQYYNGEERAKGNILERFSAQQFPDLHSELNLSSLELGDSALYFCASSAGDLKNFAVTDTQYFGPGTRLTVL.

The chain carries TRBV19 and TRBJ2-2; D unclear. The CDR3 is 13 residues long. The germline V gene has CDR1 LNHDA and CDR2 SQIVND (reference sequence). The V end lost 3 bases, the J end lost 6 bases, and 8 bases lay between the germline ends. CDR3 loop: CASSMALAGELFF. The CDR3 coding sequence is TGTGCCAGTAGTATGGCCCTAGCCGGGGAGCTGTTTTTT.

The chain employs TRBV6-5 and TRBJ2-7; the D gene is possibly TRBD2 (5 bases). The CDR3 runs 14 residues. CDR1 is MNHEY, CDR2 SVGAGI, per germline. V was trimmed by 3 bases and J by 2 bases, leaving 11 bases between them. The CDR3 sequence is CASSYRGFTYEQYF. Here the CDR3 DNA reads TGTGCCAGCAGTTATAGAGGGTTCACCTACGAGCAGTACTTC.

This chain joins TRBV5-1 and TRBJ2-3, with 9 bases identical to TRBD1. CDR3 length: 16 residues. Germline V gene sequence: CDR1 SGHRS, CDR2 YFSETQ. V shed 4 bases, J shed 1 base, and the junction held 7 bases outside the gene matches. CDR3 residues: CASSTGTGFRTDTQYF. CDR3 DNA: TGCGCCAGCAGCACCGGGACAGGGTTCCGCACAGATACGCAGTATTTT.

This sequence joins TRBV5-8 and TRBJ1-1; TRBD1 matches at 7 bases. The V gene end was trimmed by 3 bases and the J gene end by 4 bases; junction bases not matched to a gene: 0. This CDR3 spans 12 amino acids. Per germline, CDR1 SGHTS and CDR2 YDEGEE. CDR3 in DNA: TGTGCCAGCAGCTGGACAGGCACTGAAGCTTTCTTT. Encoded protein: CASSWTGTEAFF.

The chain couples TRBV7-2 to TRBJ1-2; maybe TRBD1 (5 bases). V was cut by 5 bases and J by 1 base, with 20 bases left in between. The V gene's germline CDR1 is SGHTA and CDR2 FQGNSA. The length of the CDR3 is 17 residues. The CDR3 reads CASSEVPVGPLNYGYTF. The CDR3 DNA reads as TGTGCCAGCAGCGAAGTACCGGTGGGGCCCCTTAACTATGGCTACACCTTC.

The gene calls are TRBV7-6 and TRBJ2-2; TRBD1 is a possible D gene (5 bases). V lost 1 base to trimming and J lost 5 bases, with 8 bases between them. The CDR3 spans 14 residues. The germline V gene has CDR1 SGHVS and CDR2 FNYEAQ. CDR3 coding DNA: TGTGCCAGCAGCTTAGAGCCAGGGACCGGGGAGCTGTTTTTT. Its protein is CASSLEPGTGELFF.

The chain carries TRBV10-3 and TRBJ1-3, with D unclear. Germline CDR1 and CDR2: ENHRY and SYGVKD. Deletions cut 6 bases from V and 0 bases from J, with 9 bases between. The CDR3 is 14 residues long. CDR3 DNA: TGTGCCATCAGCTATGACTACTCTGGAAACACCATATATTTT. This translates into CAISYDYSGNTIYF.

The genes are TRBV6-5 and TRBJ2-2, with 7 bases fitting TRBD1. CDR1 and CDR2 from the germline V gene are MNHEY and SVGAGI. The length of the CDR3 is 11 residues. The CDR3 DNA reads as TGTGCTACACAGGGGACCGGGGAGCTGTTTTTT. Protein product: CATQGTGELFF.

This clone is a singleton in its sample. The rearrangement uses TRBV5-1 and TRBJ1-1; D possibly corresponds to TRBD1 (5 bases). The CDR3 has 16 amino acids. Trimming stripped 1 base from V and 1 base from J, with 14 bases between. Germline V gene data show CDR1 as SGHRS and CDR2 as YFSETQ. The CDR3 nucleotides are TGCGCCAGCAGCTTGCAGGGAGAAGTTGGGAACACTGAAGCTTTCTTT. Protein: CASSLQGEVGNTEAFF.

CDR3 loop: CASRENTEAFF. CDR3 nucleotide sequence: TGTGCCAGCAGAGAGAACACTGAAGCTTTCTTT. The chain couples TRBV6-5 to TRBJ1-1; D is unclear. The CDR3 is made up of 11 amino acids. Trimming shortened V by 6 bases and J by 1 base, and 3 bases separated the two germline ends. The germline CDR1 and CDR2 sequences are MNHEY and SVGAGI.

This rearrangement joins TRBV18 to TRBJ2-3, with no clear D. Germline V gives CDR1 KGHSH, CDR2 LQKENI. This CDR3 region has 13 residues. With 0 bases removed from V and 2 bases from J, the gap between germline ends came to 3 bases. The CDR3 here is CASSPPITDTQYF. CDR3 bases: TGTGCCAGCTCACCACCAATCACAGATACGCAGTATTTT.

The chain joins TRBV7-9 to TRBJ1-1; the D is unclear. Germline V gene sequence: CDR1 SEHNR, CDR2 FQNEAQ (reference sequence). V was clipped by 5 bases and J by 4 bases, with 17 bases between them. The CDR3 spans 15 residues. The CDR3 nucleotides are TGTGCCAGCAGCCCCACTCGTCCGTTTGGCACTGAAGCTTTCTTT. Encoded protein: CASSPTRPFGTEAFF.